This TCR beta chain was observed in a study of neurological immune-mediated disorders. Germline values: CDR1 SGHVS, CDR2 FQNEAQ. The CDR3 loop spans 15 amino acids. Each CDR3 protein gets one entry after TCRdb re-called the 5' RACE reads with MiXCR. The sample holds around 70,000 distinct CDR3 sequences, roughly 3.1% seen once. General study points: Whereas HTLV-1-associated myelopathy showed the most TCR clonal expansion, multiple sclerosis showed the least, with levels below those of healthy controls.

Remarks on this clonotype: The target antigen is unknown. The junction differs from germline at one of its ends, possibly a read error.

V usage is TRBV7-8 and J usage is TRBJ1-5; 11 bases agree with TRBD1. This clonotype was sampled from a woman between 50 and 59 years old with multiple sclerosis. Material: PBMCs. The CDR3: CASSLSGTGGKTQNF. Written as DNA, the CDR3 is TGTGCCAGCAGCTTATCCGGGACAGGGGGAAAGACCCAGAATTTT.